This T cell receptor beta chain was identified in a study of technical replicates of blood from several donors. Sequencing used immunoSEQ multiplex PCR; TCRdb keeps in-frame clones, though not all of them. This table has about 83,000 clones, around 94% appearing once. J was trimmed by 1 base and V by 0 bases; bases with no gene match: 4. There are 15 residues in the CDR3. The V gene's germline CDR1 is SGHKS and CDR2 YYEKEE (reference sequence). Input material: T cells isolated from PBMCs. This rearrangement joins TRBV5-5 to TRBJ2-7; 7 bases map to TRBD2. The clonotype was recovered from a human donor in good health. The CDR3 DNA reads TGTGCCAGCAGCTTGGCCGGGAGGAGGTCCTACGAGCAGTACTTC. Translation gives CASSLAGRRSYEQYF. The entire variable domain, with the rest obtained from reference TRBV5-5 and TRBJ2-7, is as follows: DAGVTQSPTHLIKTRGQQVTLRCSPISGHKSVSWYQQVLGQGPQFIFQYYEKEERGRGNFPDRFSARQFPNYSSELNVNALLLGDSALYLCASSLAGRRSYEQYFGPGTRLTVT.